This note documents a single T cell receptor beta chain sequence. The record originates from a study of blood T cell repertoires in COVID-19. Background on the study: Collection of acute and convalescent COVID-19 samples took place in the United States, Italy and Spain. T cells, B-cell-depleted T cells, or PBMCs provided the cDNA or gDNA that served as material.

Trimming took off 6 bases at V and 5 bases at J, with 14 bases between the two ends. The CDR3 contains 13 residues. Per the study methods: Estimated nucleated cell counts came from reference gene primer amplification. TCRdb keeps only in-frame clones here, not all; method: immunoSEQ multiplex PCR. V, J and clone size are taken as reported in that table, and D and trimming were inferred from the DNA itself. The sample yields 250,000 or so clones, 80% to 90% seen once. The sequence came from an elderly man with acute or convalescent COVID-19. V and J are TRBV12-3 or TRBV12-4 and TRBJ2-7; a weak D match, TRBD1 (6 bases). The source material was peripheral blood. Here the CDR3 reads CASSKGQQDEQYF. CDR3 nucleotide sequence: TGTGCCAGCAGCAAAGGACAGCAAGACGAGCAGTACTTC.